This passage covers 27 T cell receptor beta chains from one sample sequenced in a study of control samples from healthy donors and cancer patients. Generated by immunoSEQ multiplex PCR, the TCRdb table keeps only in-frame clones and is missing some. The sample includes about 39,000 clones, around four fifths of them seen just once. The sequenced material came from blood. These receptors all stem from a man aged 60-69 years in good health.

The chain links TRBV5-1 to TRBJ2-5; 12 bases are shared with TRBD2. The germline V gene encodes CDR1 SGHRS and CDR2 YFSETQ. Losses at the gene ends were 1 base for V and 2 bases for J; bases not matched to a gene: 0. This CDR3 comprises 15 residues. CDR3 DNA sequence: TGCGCCAGCAGCTTGACTAGCGGGGGGCAAGAGACCCAGTACTTC. Translation: CASSLTSGGQETQYF. The full variable domain, with the rest looked up from reference TRBV5-1 and TRBJ2-5, is KAGVTQTPRYLIKTRGQQVTLSCSPISGHRSVSWYQQTPGQGLQFLFEYFSETQRNKGNFPGRFSGRQFSNSRSEMNVSTLELGDSALYLCASSLTSGGQETQYFGPGTRLLVL.

V and J are TRBV5-1 and TRBJ2-1, with 7 bases that match TRBD2. Germline lookup yields CDR1 SGHRS and CDR2 YFSETQ. This CDR3 is 13 amino acids long. The V segment lost 4 bases and the J segment 6 bases; nucleotides outside the gene matches: 4. The CDR3 DNA reads as TGCGCCAGCAGCCGAGGGACTACCAATGAGCAGTTCTTC. Protein product: CASSRGTTNEQFF.

The chain is built from TRBV5-8 and TRBJ1-5, with 12 bases lining up with TRBD1. J lost 2 bases, V lost 2 bases, and 2 bases had no gene match. The germline gives CDR1 SGHTS, CDR2 YDEGEE. This CDR3 region has 16 residues. CDR3 region: CASSLGTGGGNQPQHF. CDR3 DNA sequence: TGTGCCAGCAGCTTAGGGACAGGGGGCGGCAATCAGCCCCAGCATTTT.

This rearrangement joins TRBV9 to TRBJ1-6; TRBD1 matches at 9 bases. With V trimmed by 5 bases and J by 6 bases, 6 bases remained unmatched. The CDR3 spans 15 residues. Germline V gives CDR1 SGDLS, CDR2 YYNGEE. Here the CDR3 DNA reads TGTGCCAGCAGTCGACAGGGGGGGGCTAATTCACCCCTCCACTTT. Its protein product is CASSRQGGANSPLHF.

To note about this clone: Mismatch with germline at one junction end may stem from a read error. The V call is TRBV7-6, the J call TRBJ1-4; TRBD1 aligns across 8 bases. Germline-derived CDR1 and CDR2 are SGHVS and FNYEAQ. The CDR3 covers 15 residues. CDR3 coding DNA: TGTGCCAGCAGTTTAGGGACAGGACGTAATGAAAAACTGTTTTTT. Its translation is CASSLGTGRNEKLFF.

The CDR3 sequence: CASSGRTSFGTGELFF. DNA for the CDR3: TGTGCCAGCAGCGGAAGGACTAGCTTTGGGACCGGGGAGCTGTTTTTT. The V call is TRBV9, the J call TRBJ2-2; 8 bases match TRBD2. Germline V gives CDR1 SGDLS, CDR2 YYNGEE. CDR3 length: 16 residues. V gave up 3 bases and J gave up 5 bases; unmatched junction bases: 9.

With respect to this clone: At the DNA level, this CDR3 is encoded by other sequences in the same sample as well. Here the CDR3 DNA reads TGTGCCAGCAGTTCAGGGGGGGGGAACACTGAAGCTTTCTTT. Its translation is CASSSGGGNTEAFF. This rearrangement joins TRBV28 to TRBJ1-1; 7 bases are shared with TRBD1. The CDR3 spans 14 residues. The V and J ends lost 4 bases and 1 base, in that order; junction bases with no gene match: 3. Per the germline V gene, CDR1 is MDHEN and CDR2 is SYDVKM.

V and J are TRBV5-6 and TRBJ2-5; TRBD1 agrees at 8 bases. The CDR3 consists of 14 residues. CDR1 and CDR2 from the germline V gene are SGHDT and YYEEEE. V dropped 3 bases and J dropped 4; count of bases not matched to a gene: 5. CDR3 in amino acids: CASSYDRGGETQYF. The CDR3 nucleotides read TGTGCCAGCAGCTATGACAGGGGAGGAGAGACCCAGTACTTC.

The chain links TRBV30 to TRBJ2-7; D may correspond to TRBD1 or TRBD2 (5 bases each). Trimming left V 2 bases short and J 2 bases short, with 16 bases between. The CDR3 extends over 15 amino acids. CDR1 and CDR2 (germline): GTSNPN, SVGIG (reference sequence). The CDR3 DNA reads as TGTGCCTGGAGTCGGGGCGACCTCTTCCCCTACGAGCAGTACTTC. Translated, it gives CAWSRGDLFPYEQYF.

This clone was seen only once. V usage is TRBV5-1 and J usage is TRBJ2-1; 9 positions agree with TRBD1. The CDR3 runs 15 residues. CDR1 and CDR2 (germline): SGHRS, YFSETQ. With 2 bases clipped from V and 8 bases from J, the junction kept 8 bases outside the gene matches. CDR3 amino acids: CASSFAGQGVDEQFF. In DNA, the CDR3 is TGCGCCAGCAGCTTCGCGGGACAGGGCGTGGATGAGCAGTTCTTC.

The chain couples TRBV28 to TRBJ2-3; 9 bases are shared with TRBD2. The CDR3 runs 14 residues. V lost 7 bases to trimming and J lost 2 bases; unmatched junction nucleotides: 4. Germline V CDR1 and CDR2: MDHEN, SYDVKM. The CDR3 DNA sequence: TGTGCCAGCACCCGACTAGCGGTCACAGATACGCAGTATTTT. Translating gives CASTRLAVTDTQYF.

V usage is TRBV12-3 or TRBV12-4 and J usage is TRBJ1-2; D unclear. There are 12 residues in the CDR3. Trimming left V 7 bases short and J 4 bases short, with 10 bases between. DNA of the CDR3: TGTGCCAGCACCTTGATGGGCTATGGCTACACCTTC. It translates to CASTLMGYGYTF.

The chain uses TRBV29-1 and TRBJ2-7; D may match TRBD1 or TRBD2 (5 bases each). Germline CDR1 SQVTM, CDR2 ANQGSEA. The CDR3 length is 13 residues. V lost 6 bases and J 5 bases, leaving 17 bases between the germline ends. CDR3 sequence reads: CSVPGRRNDEQYF. The CDR3 DNA is TGCAGCGTACCGGGACGCCGGAATGACGAGCAGTACTTC.

This chain links TRBV18 with TRBJ1-4; the D gene is possibly TRBD1 (6 bases). This CDR3 comprises 14 residues. The V and J ends lost 4 bases and 4 bases respectively, with 10 bases between them. Per germline, CDR1 KGHSH and CDR2 LQKENI. The CDR3 region has the DNA TGTGCCAGCTCACGACAGGCTCTTAATGAAAAACTGTTTTTT. As protein: CASSRQALNEKLFF. Filled out from reference TRBV18 and TRBJ1-4, the complete variable domain reads NAGVMQNPRHLVRRRGQEARLRCSPMKGHSHVYWYRQLPEEGLKFMVYLQKENIIDESGMPKERFSAEFPKEGPSILRIQQVVRGDSAAYFCASSRQALNEKLFFGSGTQLSVL.

J is TRBJ1-2 and V is TRBV7-6, with 7 bases matching TRBD1. Germline lookup yields CDR1 SGHVS and CDR2 FNYEAQ. Trimming cost V 4 bases and J 1 base; bases outside gene matches: 9. CDR3 size: 16 residues. CDR3 region: CASSYDYRGLNYGYTF. DNA for the CDR3: TGTGCCAGCAGCTACGACTACAGGGGACTTAACTATGGCTACACCTTC.

The chain is built from TRBV6-5 and TRBJ1-1, with TRBD1 matching over 12 bases. Germline V gives CDR1 MNHEY, CDR2 SVGAGI. This CDR3 is built from 13 residues. The J segment lost 7 bases and the V segment lost 6 bases, leaving 3 bases of the junction unmatched. In nucleotides, the CDR3 is TGTGCCAGCAGGGGACAGGGGGCGGTTGAAGCTTTCTTT. It translates to CASRGQGAVEAFF.

This clone showed up just once. The chain employs TRBV7-2 and TRBJ1-5; 9 bases agree with TRBD1. The germline gives CDR1 SGHTA, CDR2 FQGNSA. This CDR3 comprises 16 residues. Germline trimming cut 6 bases from V and 0 bases from J; bases unmatched to any gene: 6. CDR3 loop: CASSSGQGRSNQPQHF. CDR3 sequence (DNA): TGTGCCAGCAGTTCCGGACAGGGGCGTAGCAATCAGCCCCAGCATTTT.

This sequence joins TRBV7-9 and TRBJ1-3; 8 bases line up with TRBD1. The germline CDR1 and CDR2 sequences are SEHNR and FQNEAQ (reference sequence). Unmatched junction bases numbered 3, after V lost 5 bases and J lost 0 bases. The CDR3 runs 15 residues. The CDR3 bases are TGTGCCAGCAGCCGGACAGGGAGCTCTGGAAACACCATATATTTT. Residues: CASSRTGSSGNTIYF.

This chain connects TRBV18 to TRBJ2-1, with 14 bases fitting TRBD2. CDR1 is KGHSH, CDR2 LQKENI, per germline. This CDR3 contains 15 residues. Losses at the gene ends were 4 bases for V and 5 bases for J; bases not matched to a gene: 1. As DNA, the CDR3 is TGTGCCAGCTCACGGGGACTAGCGGGGGACAATGAGCAGTTCTTC. Its translation: CASSRGLAGDNEQFF.

CDR3 residues: CASSRTGGNSPLHF. CDR3 DNA sequence: TGTGCCAGCAGTAGGACAGGGGGAAATTCACCCCTCCACTTT. The chain is built from TRBV28 and TRBJ1-6; 10 bases are a match to TRBD1. J lost 7 bases, V lost 5 bases, and 2 bases had no gene match. Germline loops: CDR1 MDHEN, CDR2 SYDVKM. The length of the CDR3 is 14 residues.

The chain recombines TRBV27 with TRBJ2-7; 7 bases line up with TRBD1. In germline, CDR1 is MNHEY, CDR2 SMNVEV (reference sequence). This CDR3 spans 15 amino acids. Trimming cost V 6 bases and J 0 bases; bases outside gene matches: 8. The CDR3 reads CASRPRRGSSYEQYF. CDR3 in DNA: TGTGCCAGCAGACCCCGCAGGGGGAGCTCCTACGAGCAGTACTTC.

This CDR3 is CAWSAQRWGTGRLLGIQYF. Written as DNA, the CDR3 is TGTGCCTGGAGTGCACAGAGGTGGGGGACAGGGCGTTTATTGGGCATTCAGTACTTC. The rearrangement joins TRBV30 to TRBJ2-4; 9 positions agree with TRBD1. After removal of 1 base from V and 9 bases from J, the junction contained 22 bases not matched to a gene. The germline gives CDR1 GTSNPN, CDR2 SVGIG (reference sequence). The CDR3 has 19 amino acids. Complete variable domain (other parts from reference TRBV30 and TRBJ2-4): SQTIHQWPATLVQPVGSPLSLECTVEGTSNPNLYWYRQAAGRGLQLLFYSVGIGQISSEVPQNLSASRPQDRQFILSSKKLLLSDSGFYLCAWSAQRWGTGRLLGIQYFGAGTRLSVL.

This chain connects TRBV27 to TRBJ1-1, with D possibly matching TRBD1 (6 bases). V was pared by 5 bases and J by 4 bases, with 23 bases between. CDR1 MNHEY and CDR2 SMNVEV come from the germline V gene (reference sequence). The CDR3 has 17 amino acids. CDR3 sequence reads: CASSRLGGPALPTEAFF. The CDR3, as DNA: TGTGCCAGCAGTCGACTAGGGGGACCCGCTCTCCCCACTGAAGCTTTCTTT.

J is TRBJ2-7 and V is TRBV6-2 or TRBV6-3; a possible D gene is TRBD2 (5 bases). Trimming removed 4 bases from V and 2 bases from J, with 12 bases in between. This CDR3 is built from 14 residues. The germline CDR1 and CDR2 sequences are MNHEY and SVGEGT. The chain's CDR3 is CASSSVTGAYEQYF. In DNA form, the CDR3 reads TGTGCCAGCAGTTCCGTTACCGGGGCCTACGAGCAGTACTTC.

This chain links TRBV6-2 or TRBV6-3 with TRBJ1-5; D is ambiguous. The CDR3 extends over 14 amino acids. Germline V CDR1 and CDR2: MNHEY, SVGEGT. Trimming left V 2 bases short and J 7 bases short, with 12 bases between. Here the CDR3 DNA reads TGTGCCAGCAGTTACGCGAGGGAAACCCAGCCCCAGCATTTT. This encodes CASSYARETQPQHF.

The V and J genes are TRBV4-1 and TRBJ2-3; D gene unclear. This CDR3 is 15 amino acids long. V dropped 6 bases and J dropped 4 bases, with 17 bases sitting between them. Germline CDR1 reads MGHRA; CDR2 reads YSYEKL. The CDR3 is CASREDWGRADTQYF. The DNA for the CDR3 is TGCGCCAGCAGAGAAGATTGGGGAAGGGCAGATACGCAGTATTTT.

The V gene is TRBV5-1, the J gene TRBJ2-3; 7 bases are a match to TRBD2. The CDR3 length is 15 residues. Germline V gene sequence: CDR1 SGHRS, CDR2 YFSETQ. V was pared by 2 bases and J by 2 bases, with 5 bases of the junction left unmatched. CDR3 loop: CASSLSGGYTDTQYF. CDR3 bases: TGCGCCAGCAGCTTATCGGGGGGATACACAGATACGCAGTATTTT.